This T cell receptor beta chain was found in a study of human T cells and chemical hapten exposure listed by TCRdb under 2021. General notes on the study: For sensitization, 2% DPC in acetone was applied to a roughly 2 cm by roughly 2 cm area of upper inner arm skin. This study followed changes in the peripheral blood TCR repertoire in vivo during primary and secondary sensitization of alopecia patients to the hapten diphenylcyclopropenone (DPC). Libraries were pooled for sequencing, and per-sample TCR yields varied mainly because of small differences in library volumes within the pool. The patient cohort, mostly female, included alopecia areata with under or over 50% scalp involvement, alopecia totalis and alopecia universalis. About 28 alopecia patients gave blood for TCR sequencing at one to four time points (pre-sensitization, 2, 6 and 24 weeks). Patients additionally received weekly therapeutic DPC doses to the scalp throughout the approximately 24-week study period. Patch testing was performed on the upper back with Finn chambers containing 0.01% DPC, and the patch tests were scored after 6 days according to International Contact Dermatitis Research Group standards. Blood was sampled from patients pre-sensitization (week 0) and at 2, 6 and about 24 weeks after DPC sensitization. What the work shows at the level of the full study, not this receptor alone: Significantly more large CDR3 similarity clusters were formed by expanded TCRs than by pre-sensitization or healthy control sets, consistent with antigen-driven responses. Patch test score was positively correlated with the number of PT1 expanded TCRs, with significance at thresholds 8, 16 and 32 but not at 4. No change with DPC sensitization was found in the number of TCRs above 1 in 1000 frequency, and no evidence of global repertoire structure alterations was found. Alopecia, a presumed autoimmune disease, was present in all patients, so the immune response of the patients might differ from that of healthy individuals. After repeated subsampling, the strength of the expansion versus patch-test correlation and the threshold at which it became significant changed.

The library was prepared using RACE. The instrument was a NextSeq 500. During library preparation, unique molecular identifiers were attached to individual cDNA molecules so that TCRs could be counted in a quantitative, reproducible way. For every blood RNA sample, sequencing covered both the TCR alpha and TCR beta chains. Concerning the study's data processing: A median of about 89,000 TCRs per sample was observed, with a range of about 20,000 to 750,000. The Decombinator software suite was used to annotate V, J and CDR3 in the TCR reads. For PS versus PT1 abundance plots, all samples were subsampled to the same number of TCRs (28,000). Expanded TCRs were defined as absent before sensitization and observed at least eight times at the 2-week time point. TCRdb passed the public sequencing reads through fastp at Q25 and MiXCR, retaining productive beta sequences. One record per CDR3 amino acid sequence lists the most common genes and DNA. The V and J calls and clone size are TCRdb's, not the authors'. Present in this sample are approximately 71,000 distinct CDR3 sequences, approximately 9.4% of which were seen just once. Of the sample, roughly 3.3% falls within the top ten clones.

The time point tag for this specimen amounts to: patch test 1, 2 weeks after DPC sensitization. The treatment or condition label corresponds to: therapeutic diphenylcyclopropenone sensitization with weekly scalp DPC. Blood at each patch-test visit was drawn before the patch test was applied. Patients were considered eligible if aged 18 to 70, diagnosed with alopecia and deemed suitable for DPC therapy, and patients were excluded if pregnant. Total RNA was extracted from unfractionated whole blood that had been collected in Tempus Blood RNA tubes. After removal of 3 bases from V and 3 bases from J, the junction retains 0 bases not matched to a gene. Spanning cysteine to phenylalanine, the CDR3 consists of 13 amino acids. The DNA shown is the 39-base CDR3, in frame from base 1. In the germline V gene, CDR1 corresponds to KGHSH and CDR2 to LQKENI. With respect to this clonotype: Its antigen is currently not known. One base away there is no much larger clone; base qualities are not given.

The sequence is built from TRBV18 and TRBJ2-3, with 7 bases in between that match TRBD2. Here the sequenced sample was whole blood, taken in connection with sensitization to the hapten diphenylcyclopropenone (DPC). The TCR originated in a woman in her 40s with alopecia areata. Some clones in this sample may be carry-over from other donors' samples. The nucleotide sequence reads TGTGCCAGCTCACCGGGGGGGACAGATACGCAGTATTTT. It translates as CASSPGGTDTQYF.